The present TCR beta chain was sequenced within a study of T cells after yellow fever vaccination. Overall study context: It was SMART-Seq v4 Ultra Low Input that prepared the fractions with low cell numbers.

V lost 4 bases and J lost 2; bases outside the gene matches: 10. This CDR3 is 16 amino acids long. Germline CDR1 and CDR2: SGDLS and YYNGEE. The study's findings and limits: A weaker but faster secondary response was observed, peaking on day 5 versus 15. The booster response re-showed most primary clones: approximately 95% CD4, approximately 90% CD8. Highly abundant clonotypes carried over from the bulk population could end up in FACS-sorted repertoires as contaminants.

TCRdb used MiXCR to reprocess the 5' RACE reads, holding one entry per CDR3 protein. The repertoire holds fewer than 350,000 distinct CDR3 sequences, with 7.5% to 9% as singletons. There are a few counts of this clonotype. Its antigen is unknown. This specimen was PBMCs, taken on the day of the first yellow fever vaccination. The receptor comes from a man aged 18 to 29 who received the YFV17D yellow fever vaccine. The chain carries TRBV9 and TRBJ2-7; 9 bases are shared with TRBD1. The CDR3 loop is CASSPPGGQGTYEQYF. The CDR3 DNA follows: TGTGCCAGCAGCCCACCGGGGGGACAGGGAACCTACGAGCAGTACTTC.